These T cell receptor beta chains were read from a single sample in a study of T cell responses to AZD1222 COVID-19 vaccine. TCRdb's table, derived via immunoSEQ multiplex PCR, lists solely in-frame clones and lacks some. The repertoire includes approximately 120,000 clones, approximately 90% of them detected once, and roughly 11% sits in the top ten. The sequences come from peripheral blood, collected on day 0 of MenACWY control vaccination. The receptors stem from an adult in good health. The CDR3 runs from the conserved cysteine through the conserved F or W. The D gene is left open where the match is weak. Size tells how often a clone was seen (once, few, many) or the class of an expanded clone, and some rows leave it out.

D | J | size | length | V | DNA | CDR3
TRBD1 | TRBJ1-5 | . | 13 | TRBV2 | TGTGCCAGCAAGGGGGCCGACTTTGGGCCCCAGCATTTT | CASKGADFGPQHF
. | TRBJ1-2 | . | 12 | TRBV19 | TGTGCCAGTAGTATCCAGGAGAGTGGCTACACCTTC | CASSIQESGYTF
. | TRBJ2-7 | . | 17 | TRBV7-6 | TGTGCCAGCAGCTTATCGGTTGCGGGGGCCGGTTTGAACGAGCAGTACTTC | CASSLSVAGAGLNEQYF
. | TRBJ2-6 | . | 16 | TRBV2 | TGTGCCAGCAGTGAAGCAAGGGGTACTGGGGCCAACGTCCTGACTTTC | CASSEARGTGANVLTF
. | TRBJ2-1 | once | 13 | TRBV12-3/TRBV12-4 | TGTGCCAGCAGTTTGGGGGACTACAATGAGCAGTTCTTC | CASSLGDYNEQFF
TRBD1 | TRBJ1-1 | . | 14 | TRBV2 | TGTGCCAGCAGGCCGCGAGGGGGCGACACTGAAGCTTTCTTT | CASRPRGGDTEAFF
. | TRBJ2-3 | . | 16 | TRBV29-1 | TGCAGCGTTGAGGGAGTCTTAGGGCGAAGCACAGATACGCAGTATTTT | CSVEGVLGRSTDTQYF
. | TRBJ1-1 | . | 13 | TRBV30 | TGTGCCTGGAGAGGTGTAACAATCTCTGAAGCTTTCTTT | CAWRGVTISEAFF
. | TRBJ2-7 | . | 14 | TRBV6-5 | TGTGCCAGCAGTTACCGCAGGGCAGACTACGAGCAGTACTTC | CASSYRRADYEQYF
. | TRBJ1-2 | . | 17 | TRBV27 | TGTGCCAGCAGTTTAACAGCCACAGGCGCCACTATCTATGGCTACACCTTC | CASSLTATGATIYGYTF
TRBD1 | TRBJ2-1 | . | 16 | TRBV11-1 | TGTGCCAGCAGCCCCGCCGGGACAGGGGACAATGAGCGGCAGTTCTTC | CASSPAGTGDNERQFF
. | TRBJ1-2 | . | 16 | TRBV11-1 | TGTGCCAGCAGCTTATCAGATGCGGGGAGCTCCTATGGCTACACCTTC | CASSLSDAGSSYGYTF
. | TRBJ2-1 | . | 14 | TRBV4-1 | TGCGCCAGCAGCCAAGAGGGACAATCCTATGAGCAGTTCTTC | CASSQEGQSYEQFF